The 9 T cell receptor beta chains reported below all come from one sample, sequenced in a study of vaccination effects on CD4 cells after COVID-19. No antigen has been identified for these receptors. Culture lasted roughly 9 days before CD4+ T cell isolation. The person was diagnosed with PCR-confirmed SARS-CoV-2 infection between March and December 2020. It was two doses of either the BNT162b2 or mRNA-1273 vaccine that participants received. Profiled with immunoSEQ multiplex PCR; TCRdb holds only in-frame clones, not every one. Of 30,000 to 35,000 clones in the sample, around 79% were seen once. The sample in question was CD4+ T cells from PBMCs cultured without peptide, obtained after COVID-19 vaccination. Source of these receptors: a human donor who had a prior SARS-CoV-2 infection.

The chain uses TRBV15 and TRBJ2-5; possible D gene TRBD2, 6 bases. V lost 0 bases and J lost 5, with 13 bases in between. There are 15 residues in the CDR3. Germline lookup yields CDR1 LNHNV and CDR2 YYDKDF (reference sequence). In DNA, the CDR3 is TGTGCCACCAGCAGAGATTTAGGAGGGGCTGAGACCCAGTACTTC. It is translated as CATSRDLGGAETQYF. The entire variable domain, with the rest obtained from reference TRBV15 and TRBJ2-5, is as follows: DAMVIQNPRYQVTQFGKPVTLSCSQTLNHNVMYWYQQKSSQAPKLLFHYYDKDFNNEADTPDNFQSRRPNTSFCFLDIRSPGLGDTAMYLCATSRDLGGAETQYFGPGTRLLVL.

The chain combines TRBV27 with TRBJ1-2; 11 bases are shared with TRBD1. CDR3 length equals 17 residues. J was trimmed by 4 bases and V by 4 bases; bases with no gene match: 11. Germline values: CDR1 MNHEY, CDR2 SMNVEV (reference sequence). This CDR3 is CASSSSGQGERGYGYTF. The DNA of the CDR3 is TGTGCCAGCAGTTCATCGGGACAGGGGGAAAGGGGCTATGGCTACACCTTC.

The chain uses TRBV7-3 and TRBJ1-4; a possible D gene is TRBD1 (5 bases). The germline CDR1 and CDR2 sequences are SGHTA and FQGTGA. The CDR3 loop spans 15 amino acids. V lost 3 bases and J lost 7, with 15 bases in between. CDR3 sequence (DNA): TGTGCCAGCAGCTTTAGACAGCGACATAGTGAAAAACTGTTTTTT. Translation gives CASSFRQRHSEKLFF. Full variable domain (rest looked up from reference TRBV7-3 and TRBJ1-4): GAGVSQTPSNKVTEKGKYVELRCDPISGHTALYWYRQSLGQGPEFLIYFQGTGAADDSGLPNDRFFAVRPEGSVSTLKIQRTERGDSAVYLCASSFRQRHSEKLFFGSGTQLSVL.

The gene calls are TRBV18 and TRBJ2-7, with TRBD1 matching over 7 bases. Losses at the gene ends were 5 bases for V and 3 bases for J; bases not matched to a gene: 4. Germline V gene lookup returns CDR1 KGHSH and CDR2 LQKENI. This CDR3 spans 13 amino acids. Here the CDR3 reads CASSTGADYEQYF. The CDR3 DNA reads TGTGCCAGCTCAACAGGGGCGGACTACGAGCAGTACTTC.

The genes are TRBV4-2 and TRBJ1-2; 8 bases agree with TRBD1. Germline V CDR1 and CDR2: LGHNA, YNFKEQ. V lost 0 bases and J lost 0; bases outside the gene matches: 3. CDR3 size: 16 residues. The CDR3 DNA follows: TGTGCCAGCAGCCAAGACAACAGGGGGACTAACTATGGCTACACCTTC. Amino acids: CASSQDNRGTNYGYTF.

This clone has a single count. J is TRBJ1-1 and V is TRBV6-2 or TRBV6-3; perhaps TRBD1 as D (6 bases). The CDR3 is 14 amino acids. With 6 bases removed from V and 0 bases from J, the gap between germline ends came to 11 bases. The germline V gene has CDR1 MNHEY and CDR2 SVGEGT. The CDR3 sequence is CASSNRALNTEAFF. CDR3 coding DNA: TGTGCCAGCAGCAACAGGGCGCTGAACACTGAAGCTTTCTTT.

V is TRBV7-2 and J is TRBJ2-1; TRBD2 matches at 15 bases. V was clipped by 5 bases and J by 6 bases; unmatched bases: 5. CDR1 is SGHTA, CDR2 FQGNSA, per germline. The CDR3 is made up of 16 amino acids. The CDR3 is CASSPRTSGRVNEQFF. The CDR3 coding sequence is TGTGCCAGCAGCCCAAGGACTAGCGGGAGGGTCAATGAGCAGTTCTTC.

The rearrangement links TRBV19 to TRBJ1-5; maybe TRBD1 (5 bases). The CDR3 runs to 14 residues. Germline CDR1 and CDR2: LNHDA and SQIVND (reference sequence). Trimming cost V 3 bases and J 2 bases, with 8 bases left between them. The CDR3 nucleotides read TGTGCCAGTAGTATGATCAGGGGCAATCAGCCCCAGCATTTT. This gives the protein CASSMIRGNQPQHF. Using reference TRBV19 and TRBJ1-5 for the parts outside the CDR3, the full variable domain is DGGITQSPKYLFRKEGQNVTLSCEQNLNHDAMYWYRQDPGQGLRLIYYSQIVNDFQKGDIAEGYSVSREKKESFPLTVTSAQKNPTAFYLCASSMIRGNQPQHFGDGTRLSIL.

CDR3 coding DNA: TGTGCCAGCAGCTTCGGGACAGGAGAGACCCAGTACTTC. The encoded protein is CASSFGTGETQYF. The V call is TRBV11-2, the J call TRBJ2-5; TRBD1 agrees at 8 bases. Losses at the gene ends were 3 bases for V and 4 bases for J; bases not matched to a gene: 1. Germline V gives CDR1 SGHAT, CDR2 FQNNGV. The CDR3 is made up of 13 amino acids.